The T cell receptor beta chain under discussion was sequenced for a study of Graves' ophthalmopathy and Graves' hyperthyroidism. A volume of approximately 9.2 ml of fresh peripheral blood supplied the PBMCs. A note on this clonotype: With a much larger clone just one base away, this may be a read error.

Researchers took RNA transcripts and amplified TCR beta CDR3 regions from them. Following a first-round RT-PCR that used HTBI primers, a second-round multiplex PCR was carried out. TCRdb fed the multiplex PCR reads into MiXCR, producing one record per CDR3 protein. The data hold approximately 700,000 distinct CDR3 sequences, with more than 40% observed a single time. The clonotype was recovered from an adult man with Graves' ophthalmopathy. Sequenced input: peripheral blood.

Here the CDR3 DNA reads TGTGCCAGCAGCTCCACCTCCGGGACTCAAGAGGCCCAGTACTTC. Its protein product is CASSSTSGTQEAQYF. J is TRBJ2-5 and V is TRBV7-6, with D possibly matching TRBD2 (6 bases). Germline V lookup: CDR1 SGHVS, CDR2 FNYEAQ. The CDR3 runs 15 residues.